This TCR beta chain was captured by sequencing in a study of glioma-infiltrating T cells after dendritic cell vaccination. Sequencing was performed with immunoSEQ multiplex PCR; in TCRdb, only in-frame clones are kept and a portion is missing. The sample yields 50,000 to 70,000 clones, about 79% seen once. This clone was recorded only once. One junction end does not reproduce the germline sequence, and a read error may be involved. CDR1 is SGHAT and CDR2 is FQNNGV in the germline V gene. The CDR3 extends over 14 amino acids. Sample time point: after dendritic cell vaccination, including at tumor progression/relapse.

The chain employs TRBV11-2 and TRBJ2-2; tentatively, D is TRBD1 (5 bases). This receptor was identified in a human donor with glioblastoma. The source material was blood, sampled after dendritic cell vaccination. CDR3 protein: CASSLDRNTGELFF. For the CDR3, the DNA is TGTGCCAGCAGCCTAGACAGGAACACCGGGGAGCTGTTTTTT.